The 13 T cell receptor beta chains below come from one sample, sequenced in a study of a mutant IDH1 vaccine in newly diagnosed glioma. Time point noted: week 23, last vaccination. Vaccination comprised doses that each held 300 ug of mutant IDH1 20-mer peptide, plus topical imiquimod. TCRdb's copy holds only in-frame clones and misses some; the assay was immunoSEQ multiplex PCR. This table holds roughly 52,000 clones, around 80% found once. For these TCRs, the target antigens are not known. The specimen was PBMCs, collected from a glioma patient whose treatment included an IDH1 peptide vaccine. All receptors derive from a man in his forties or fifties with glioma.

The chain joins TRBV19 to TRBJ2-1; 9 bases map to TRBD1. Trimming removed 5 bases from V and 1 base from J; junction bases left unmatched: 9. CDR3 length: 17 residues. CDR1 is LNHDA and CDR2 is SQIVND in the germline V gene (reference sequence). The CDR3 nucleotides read TGTGCCAGTAGTCCCCCGGGACAGGGTCGGTCCTACAATGAGCAGTTCTTC. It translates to CASSPPGQGRSYNEQFF.

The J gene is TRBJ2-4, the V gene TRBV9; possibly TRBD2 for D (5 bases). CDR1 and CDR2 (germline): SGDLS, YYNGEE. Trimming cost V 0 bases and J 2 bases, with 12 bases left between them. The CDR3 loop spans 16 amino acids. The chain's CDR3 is CASSVAPEVTKNIQYF. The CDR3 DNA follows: TGTGCCAGCAGCGTAGCCCCGGAGGTTACCAAAAACATTCAGTACTTC.

The CDR3, as DNA: TGTGCCAGCAGCTTAGTGACGGCTGGTACGCAGTATTTT. Translating gives CASSLVTAGTQYF. The rearrangement uses TRBV11-3 and TRBJ2-3; no clear D. The CDR3 contains 13 residues. Germline-derived CDR1 and CDR2 are SGHNT and YENEEA. V was shortened by 1 base and J by 8 bases, with 10 bases between the two germline ends.

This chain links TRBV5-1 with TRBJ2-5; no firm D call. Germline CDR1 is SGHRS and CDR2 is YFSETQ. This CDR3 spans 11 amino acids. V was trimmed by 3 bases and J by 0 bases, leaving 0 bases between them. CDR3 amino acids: CASSYQETQYF. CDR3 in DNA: TGCGCCAGCAGCTACCAAGAGACCCAGTACTTC.

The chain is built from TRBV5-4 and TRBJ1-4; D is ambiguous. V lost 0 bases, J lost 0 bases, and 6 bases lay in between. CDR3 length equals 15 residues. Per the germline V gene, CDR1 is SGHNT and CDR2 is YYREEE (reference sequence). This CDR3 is CASSLGQATNEKLFF. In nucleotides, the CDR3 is TGTGCCAGCAGCTTGGGACAAGCAACTAATGAAAAACTGTTTTTT. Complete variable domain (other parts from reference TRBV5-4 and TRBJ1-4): ETGVTQSPTHLIKTRGQQVTLRCSSQSGHNTVSWYQQALGQGPQFIFQYYREEENGRGNFPPRFSGLQFPNYSSELNVNALELDDSALYLCASSLGQATNEKLFFGSGTQLSVL.

The chain's CDR3 is CASLDRADNQPQHF. The CDR3 DNA sequence: TGCGCCTCCCTCGATAGGGCCGACAATCAGCCCCAGCATTTT. The V gene is TRBV10-1, the J gene TRBJ1-5; no definite D call. Germline CDR1 reads WNHNN; CDR2 reads SYGVQD (reference sequence). Trimming stripped 11 bases from V and 3 bases from J, with 17 bases between. The CDR3 covers 14 residues.

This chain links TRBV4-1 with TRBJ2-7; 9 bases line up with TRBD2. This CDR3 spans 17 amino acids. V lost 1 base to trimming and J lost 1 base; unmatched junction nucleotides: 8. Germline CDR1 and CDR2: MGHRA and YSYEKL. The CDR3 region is CASSQGLAGELSYEQYF. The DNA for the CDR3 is TGCGCCAGCAGCCAAGGTTTAGCGGGGGAACTTTCCTACGAGCAGTACTTC.

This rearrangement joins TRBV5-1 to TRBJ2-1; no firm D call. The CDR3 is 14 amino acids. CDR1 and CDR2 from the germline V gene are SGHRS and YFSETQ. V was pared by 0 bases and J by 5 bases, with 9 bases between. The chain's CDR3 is CASSLGVLNNEQFF. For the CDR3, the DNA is TGCGCCAGCAGCTTGGGGGTGCTAAACAATGAGCAGTTCTTC.

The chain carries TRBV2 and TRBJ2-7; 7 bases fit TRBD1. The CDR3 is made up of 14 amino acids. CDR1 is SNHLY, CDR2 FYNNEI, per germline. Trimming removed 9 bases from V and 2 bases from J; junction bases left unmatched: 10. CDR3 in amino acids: CARQQGSLTYEQYF. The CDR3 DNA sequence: TGTGCCAGACAACAGGGGAGTCTTACCTACGAGCAGTACTTC.

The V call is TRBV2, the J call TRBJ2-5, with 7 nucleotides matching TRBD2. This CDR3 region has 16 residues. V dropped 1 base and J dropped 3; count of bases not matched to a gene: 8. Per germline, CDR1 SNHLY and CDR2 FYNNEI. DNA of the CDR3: TGTGCCAGCAGTGAAGGACTAGCCCGGACCAAAGAGACCCAGTACTTC. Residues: CASSEGLARTKETQYF.

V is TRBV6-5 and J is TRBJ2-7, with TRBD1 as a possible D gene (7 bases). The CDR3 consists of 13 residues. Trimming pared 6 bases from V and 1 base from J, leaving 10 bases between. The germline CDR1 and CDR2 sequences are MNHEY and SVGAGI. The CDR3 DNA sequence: TGTGCCAGCAGGGCGGGACAGTCCTACGAGCAGTACTTC. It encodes CASRAGQSYEQYF.

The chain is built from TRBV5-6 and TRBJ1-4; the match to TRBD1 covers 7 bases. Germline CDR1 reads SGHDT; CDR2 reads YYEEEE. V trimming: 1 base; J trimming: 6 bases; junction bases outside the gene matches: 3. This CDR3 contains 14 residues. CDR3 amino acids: CASSLTTGDEKLFF. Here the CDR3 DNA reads TGTGCCAGCAGCTTGACAACAGGGGATGAAAAACTGTTTTTT. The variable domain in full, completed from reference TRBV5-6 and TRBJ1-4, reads DAGVTQSPTHLIKTRGQQVTLRCSPKSGHDTVSWYQQALGQGPQFIFQYYEEEERQRGNFPDRFSGHQFPNYSSELNVNALLLGDSALYLCASSLTTGDEKLFFGSGTQLSVL.

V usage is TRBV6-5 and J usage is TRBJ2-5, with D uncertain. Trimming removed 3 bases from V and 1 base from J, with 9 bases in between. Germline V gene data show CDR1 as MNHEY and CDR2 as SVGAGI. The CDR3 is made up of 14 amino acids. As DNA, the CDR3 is TGTGCCAGCAGTTATGGCCCGGGCCAAGAGACCCAGTACTTC. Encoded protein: CASSYGPGQETQYF.